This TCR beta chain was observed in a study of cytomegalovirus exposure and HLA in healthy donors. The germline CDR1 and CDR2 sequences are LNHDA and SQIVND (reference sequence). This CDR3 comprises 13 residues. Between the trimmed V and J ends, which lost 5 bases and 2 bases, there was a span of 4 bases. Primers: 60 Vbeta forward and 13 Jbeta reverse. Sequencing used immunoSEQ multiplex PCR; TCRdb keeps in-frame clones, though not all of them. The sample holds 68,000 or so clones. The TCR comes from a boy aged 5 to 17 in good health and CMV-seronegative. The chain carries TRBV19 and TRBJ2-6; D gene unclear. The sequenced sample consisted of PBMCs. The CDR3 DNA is TGTGCCAGTAGTCAAACTGGGGCCAACGTCCTGACTTTC. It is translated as CASSQTGANVLTF.